The next 18 T cell receptor beta chains were all read from a single sample in a study of blood T cell repertoires in COVID-19. Repertoires were generated with immunoSEQ multiplex PCR, while TCRdb's copy carries only in-frame clones and drops some. The sample contains just under 150,000 clones, 84% of which appear only once. What was sequenced was peripheral blood. The source is a human donor in a cohort sampled during active COVID-19.

The count of this clone is one. This sequence joins TRBV19 and TRBJ2-2; 7 bases map to TRBD1. CDR1 is LNHDA and CDR2 is SQIVND in the germline V gene (reference sequence). The CDR3 extends over 15 amino acids. Trimming took 0 bases from V and 5 from J; bases not matched to a gene: 3. CDR3 in DNA: TGTGCCAGTAGTATAGATTGGGACAGAACCGGGGAGCTGTTTTTT. Its protein is CASSIDWDRTGELFF.

V gene TRBV28 combines with J gene TRBJ2-1, with no clear D. The germline V and J ends were trimmed by 2 bases and 9 bases, with 8 bases remaining between them. The germline V gene encodes CDR1 MDHEN and CDR2 SYDVKM. The CDR3 has 12 amino acids. In DNA form, the CDR3 reads TGTGCCAGCAGTTTAAGCACCCTTGAGCAGTTCTTC. Residues: CASSLSTLEQFF.

The J gene is TRBJ1-2, the V gene TRBV7-2; D is undetermined. V lost 7 bases and J lost 3, with 6 bases in between. The CDR3 has 11 residues. Germline V gene sequence: CDR1 SGHTA, CDR2 FQGNSA. Here the CDR3 DNA reads TGTGCCAGCACCTATTACTATGGCTACACCTTC. It yields the protein CASTYYYGYTF. The full variable domain, its missing parts supplied by reference TRBV7-2 and TRBJ1-2, is GAGVSQSPSNKVTEKGKDVELRCDPISGHTALYWYRQSLGQGLEFLIYFQGNSAPDKSGLPSDRFSAERTGGSVSTLTIQRTQQEDSAVYLCASTYYYGYTFGSGTRLTVV.

This rearrangement joins TRBV19 to TRBJ1-6, with D perhaps TRBD1 (6 bases). Trimming removed 10 bases at V and 5 bases at J, with 12 bases between. The CDR3 spans 13 residues. Looked up from germline, CDR1 is LNHDA and CDR2 is SQIVND (reference sequence). CDR3 region: CATRDTHNSPLHF. The CDR3 region has the DNA TGTGCCACCAGGGACACCCATAATTCACCCCTCCACTTT.

The chain is built from TRBV7-6 and TRBJ1-6; D gene uncertain. Germline assignment: CDR1 SGHVS and CDR2 FNYEAQ. This CDR3 region has 13 residues. Trimming took 6 bases from V and 6 from J, leaving 9 bases between them. The CDR3 is CASRPWANSPLHF. The CDR3 DNA follows: TGTGCCAGCAGACCGTGGGCTAATTCACCCCTCCACTTT.

This clone occurred a few times. A junction end diverges from the germline sequence, so it may reflect a read error. The V call is TRBV7-7, the J call TRBJ1-2, with 10 bases aligning to TRBD1. Germline V lookup: CDR1 SSHAT, CDR2 FNYEAQ (reference sequence). The CDR3 has 18 amino acids. The CDR3 coding sequence is TGTGCTAGCAGCTTAGAAGACAGGGGGCTCGATGCTAACTATGGCTACACCTTC. Protein: CASSLEDRGLDANYGYTF.

The J gene is TRBJ2-2, the V gene TRBV19; D remains unclear. Germline CDR1 reads LNHDA; CDR2 reads SQIVND (reference sequence). V lost 10 bases to trimming and J lost 3 bases, with 21 bases between them. The CDR3 loop spans 16 amino acids. The CDR3 here is CANPGPLFWDTGELFF. DNA for the CDR3: TGTGCCAACCCGGGTCCATTGTTTTGGGACACCGGGGAGCTGTTTTTT.

This clone was recorded a few times. This chain connects TRBV5-4 to TRBJ2-7; 8 nucleotides line up with TRBD2. This CDR3 contains 13 residues. Unmatched junction bases numbered 5, after V lost 4 bases and J lost 5 bases. The germline V gene encodes CDR1 SGHNT and CDR2 YYREEE (reference sequence). This CDR3 is CASSRGRGDEQYF. For the CDR3, the DNA is TGTGCCAGCAGCCGGGGGCGGGGGGACGAGCAGTACTTC.

The chain combines TRBV2 with TRBJ2-7; unclear D gene. The CDR3 totals 15 residues. V shed 5 bases and J shed 0 bases, with 14 bases lying between them. Germline lookup yields CDR1 SNHLY and CDR2 FYNNEI. This CDR3 is CASSLGQASSYEQYV. The CDR3, as DNA: TGTGCCAGCAGTCTTGGGCAGGCGAGCTCCTACGAGCAGTACGTC.

The chain employs TRBV19 and TRBJ2-1; TRBD1 aligns across 7 bases. CDR3 length: 14 residues. Germline trimming cut 8 bases from V and 4 bases from J; bases unmatched to any gene: 8. CDR1 is LNHDA and CDR2 is SQIVND in the germline V gene (reference sequence). CDR3 region: CASCDRDRYNEQFF. As DNA, the CDR3 is TGTGCCAGTTGCGACAGGGATAGGTACAATGAGCAGTTCTTC.

The gene calls are TRBV10-2 and TRBJ2-3; the D is unclear. V lost 4 bases and J 3 bases, leaving 8 bases between the germline ends. There are 13 residues in the CDR3. Per germline, CDR1 WSHSY and CDR2 SAAADI. CDR3 sequence: CASSGRATDTQYF. CDR3 sequence (DNA): TGCGCCAGCAGTGGTAGAGCAACAGATACGCAGTATTTT.

The CDR3 DNA reads TGTGCCAGTAGTATAGCCACAGGGGGCCCCTACGAGCAGTACTTC. It is translated as CASSIATGGPYEQYF. The V gene is TRBV19, the J gene TRBJ2-7; TRBD1 matches 9 bases. V dropped 1 base and J dropped 2; count of bases not matched to a gene: 3. Germline V lookup: CDR1 LNHDA, CDR2 SQIVND (reference sequence). This CDR3 region has 15 residues.

The chain joins TRBV30 to TRBJ1-1, with 10 positions matching TRBD1. This CDR3 is built from 17 residues. The germline V gene has CDR1 GTSNPN and CDR2 SVGIG (reference sequence). Unmatched junction bases numbered 12, after V lost 1 base and J lost 4 bases. CDR3 DNA sequence: TGTGCCTGGAGTGGAGCACTTCCGGGACAGGGGAGCACTGAAGCTTTCTTT. Translating it yields CAWSGALPGQGSTEAFF.

This rearrangement joins TRBV24-1 to TRBJ2-7; 10 bases fit TRBD1. This CDR3 comprises 15 residues. Germline V gene lookup returns CDR1 KGHDR and CDR2 SFDVKD. After removal of 10 bases from V and 2 bases from J, the junction contained 10 bases not matched to a gene. DNA for the CDR3: TGTGCCACGCGGCCGTGGGACAGGGGAGCCTACGAGCAGTACGTC. This sequence encodes CATRPWDRGAYEQYV.

This clone appeared a few times. The genes are TRBV5-1 and TRBJ2-1; 10 nucleotides match TRBD1. With V trimmed by 3 bases and J by 8 bases, 14 bases remained unmatched. Germline assignment: CDR1 SGHRS and CDR2 YFSETQ. CDR3 length equals 17 residues. The CDR3, as DNA: TGCGCCAGCAGCTCTCAACCGACAGGGGGCGGGGGAGATGAGCAGTTCTTC. Residues: CASSSQPTGGGGDEQFF.

The J gene is TRBJ2-5, the V gene TRBV30, with a possible D match to TRBD2 (5 bases). The germline V gene encodes CDR1 GTSNPN and CDR2 SVGIG (reference sequence). There are 14 residues in the CDR3. Trimming left V 0 bases short and J 1 base short, with 9 bases between. CDR3 residues: CAWSVRGSQETQYF. Here the CDR3 DNA reads TGTGCCTGGAGTGTACGAGGGTCCCAAGAGACCCAGTACTTC.

The gene calls are TRBV7-9 and TRBJ1-4; D remains unclear. Germline values: CDR1 SEHNR, CDR2 FQNEAQ (reference sequence). Trimming shortened V by 5 bases and J by 2 bases, and 15 bases separated the two germline ends. The CDR3 is made up of 16 amino acids. CDR3 sequence: CASSPFSGPTNEKLFF. The DNA for the CDR3 is TGTGCCAGCAGCCCTTTCAGCGGGCCCACTAATGAAAAACTGTTTTTT.

The gene calls are TRBV6-5 and TRBJ1-4; 9 positions match TRBD1. The trim removed 8 bases at V and 7 bases at J, leaving 5 bases unmatched. CDR1 is MNHEY, CDR2 SVGAGI, per germline. The CDR3 has 13 residues. The CDR3 bases are TGTGCCAGCTGGGGACAGGGAGGTGAAAAACTGTTTTTT. Translated: CASWGQGGEKLFF.